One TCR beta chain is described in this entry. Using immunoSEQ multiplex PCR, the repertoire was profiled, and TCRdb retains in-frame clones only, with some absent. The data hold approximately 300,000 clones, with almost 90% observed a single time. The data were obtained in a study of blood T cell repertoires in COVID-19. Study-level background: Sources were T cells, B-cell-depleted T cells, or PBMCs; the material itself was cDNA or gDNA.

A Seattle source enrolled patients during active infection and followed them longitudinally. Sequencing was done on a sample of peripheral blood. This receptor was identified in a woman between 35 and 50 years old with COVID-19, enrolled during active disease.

CDR3 nucleotide sequence: TGTGCCAGCAGCCCCTGGGACTTAACCTACGAGCAGTACTTC. It encodes CASSPWDLTYEQYF. This chain joins TRBV9 and TRBJ2-7; TRBD2 might be the D (6 bases). Trimming took 4 bases from V and 2 from J, leaving 13 bases between them. There are 14 residues in the CDR3. Germline values: CDR1 SGDLS, CDR2 YYNGEE.